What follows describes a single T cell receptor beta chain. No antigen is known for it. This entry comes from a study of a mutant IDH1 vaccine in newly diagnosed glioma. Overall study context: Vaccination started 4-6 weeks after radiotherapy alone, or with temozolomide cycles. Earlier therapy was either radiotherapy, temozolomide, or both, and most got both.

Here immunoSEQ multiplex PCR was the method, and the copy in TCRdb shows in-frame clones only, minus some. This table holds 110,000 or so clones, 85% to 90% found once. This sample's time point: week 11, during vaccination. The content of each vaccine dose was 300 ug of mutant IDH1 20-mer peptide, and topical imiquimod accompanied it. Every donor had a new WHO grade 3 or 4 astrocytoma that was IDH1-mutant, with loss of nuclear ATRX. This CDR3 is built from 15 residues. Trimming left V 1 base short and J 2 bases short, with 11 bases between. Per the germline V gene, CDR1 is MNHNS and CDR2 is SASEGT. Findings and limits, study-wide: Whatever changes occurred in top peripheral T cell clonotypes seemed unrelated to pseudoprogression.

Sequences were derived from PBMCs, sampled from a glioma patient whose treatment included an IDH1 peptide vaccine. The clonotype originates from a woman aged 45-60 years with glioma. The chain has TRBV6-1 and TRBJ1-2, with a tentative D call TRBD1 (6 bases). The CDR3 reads CASSEGSTGNYGYTF. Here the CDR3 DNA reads TGTGCCAGCAGTGAAGGTTCCACAGGGAACTATGGCTACACCTTC.